The T cell receptor (beta chain) described here comes from a study of blood T cells in healthy people across ages. Study-level background: About one barcoded beta molecule per two T cells came from capture by template switching.

For the second PCR, which ran for about 6 to 11 cycles, a sample-barcoded 5' primer and a J-beta primer mix were used. From the 5' RACE reads, TCRdb called clonotypes with MiXCR, one entry per CDR3 protein. Among approximately 1.5 million distinct CDR3 sequences listed, roughly 30% were seen once. In regard to this clonotype: The antigen remains unidentified.

Findings of the study overall: Long-lived donors carried more naive CD4+ cells and greater diversity than aged donors.

The sequence was obtained from a woman in her 30s in good health. Sequenced input: blood.

CDR3 amino acids: CASSSMAVRAGRSYEQYF. The CDR3 nucleotides are TGTGCCAGCAGCTCAATGGCAGTTCGGGCGGGGCGGTCCTACGAGCAGTACTTC. The V and J genes are TRBV5-5 and TRBJ2-7; D possibly corresponds to TRBD2 (6 bases). The ends were cut back, 3 bases at V and 1 base at J, with 23 bases in the middle. Looked up from germline, CDR1 is SGHKS and CDR2 is YYEKEE (reference sequence). The CDR3 loop spans 18 amino acids.